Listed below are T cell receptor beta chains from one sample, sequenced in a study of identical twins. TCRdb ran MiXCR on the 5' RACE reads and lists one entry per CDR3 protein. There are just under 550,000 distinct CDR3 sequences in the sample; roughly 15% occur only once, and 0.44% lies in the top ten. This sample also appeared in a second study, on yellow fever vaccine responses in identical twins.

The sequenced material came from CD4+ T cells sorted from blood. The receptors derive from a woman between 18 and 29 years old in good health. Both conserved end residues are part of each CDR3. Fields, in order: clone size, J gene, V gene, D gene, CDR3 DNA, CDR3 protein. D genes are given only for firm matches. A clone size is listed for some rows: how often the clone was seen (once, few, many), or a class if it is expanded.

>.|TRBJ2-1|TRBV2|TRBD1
TGTGCCAGCAGTGAGGACAGGGGAAATAATGAGCAGTTCTTC
CASSEDRGNNEQFF
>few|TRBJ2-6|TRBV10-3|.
TGTGCCACTGCAAGCGAATTATCTGGGGCCAACGTCCTGACTTTC
CATASELSGANVLTF
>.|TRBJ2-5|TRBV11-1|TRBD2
TGTGCCAGCAGCTTTTATTCAGGGCCACGACGACTAGCGGGCCAAGAGACCCAGTACTTC
CASSFYSGPRRLAGQETQYF
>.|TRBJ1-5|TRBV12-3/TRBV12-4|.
TGTGCCAGCAGCCAAGACAGCCTCAATCAGCCCCAGCATTTT
CASSQDSLNQPQHF
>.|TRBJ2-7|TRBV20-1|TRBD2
TGCAGTGCCTCGGGACTAGGATCCTACGAGCAGTACTTC
CSASGLGSYEQYF
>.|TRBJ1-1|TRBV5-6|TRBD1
TGTGCCAGCAGCTGGGGACAGGGGAGCACTGAAGCTTTCTTT
CASSWGQGSTEAFF
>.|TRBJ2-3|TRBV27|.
TGTGCCAGCAGTTTACGAGAGGGGGGCACAGATACGCAGTATTTT
CASSLREGGTDTQYF
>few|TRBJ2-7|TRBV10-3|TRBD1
TGTGCCATCAGTGACTCGACAGGGAATACCTACGAGCAGTACTTC
CAISDSTGNTYEQYF
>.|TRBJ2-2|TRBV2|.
TGTGCCAGCAAGGAAACAATAAACACCGGGGAGCTGTTTTTT
CASKETINTGELFF
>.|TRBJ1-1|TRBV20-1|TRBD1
TGCAGTGCCCCCTCGGCGGACAGGGGGAACACTGAAGCTTTCTTT
CSAPSADRGNTEAFF
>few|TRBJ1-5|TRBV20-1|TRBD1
TGCAGTGCTAACGGACAGGCGGATTCGACGCCCCAGCATTTT
CSANGQADSTPQHF
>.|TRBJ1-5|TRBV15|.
TGTGCCACCAGCAGAGGACCGGGAGATAGCAATCAGCCCCAGCATTTT
CATSRGPGDSNQPQHF
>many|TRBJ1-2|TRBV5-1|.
TGCGCCAGCAGCTTGGAAGGGGGTTTGAACTATGGCTACACCTTC
CASSLEGGLNYGYTF
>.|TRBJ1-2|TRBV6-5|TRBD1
TGTGCCAGCAGTTACGACAGGGGGAGAGGCTACACCTTC
CASSYDRGRGYTF
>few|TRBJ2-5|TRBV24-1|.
TGTGCCACCAGCAATACAGGGGGGGACCGGCGGGAGACCCAGTACTTC
CATSNTGGDRRETQYF
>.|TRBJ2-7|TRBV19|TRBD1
TGTGCCAGTAGCGAAGAACAGGGGTCCCTCTACTCGTTC
CASSEEQGSLYSF